These 31 T cell receptor beta chains originate from one sample sequenced in a study of T cell responses to AZD1222 COVID-19 vaccine. Libraries were prepared by immunoSEQ multiplex PCR; TCRdb keeps only in-frame clonotypes and omits some of them. This sample has 100,000 to 150,000 clones, with 89% found just once. The material was peripheral blood, obtained on day 0 of AZD1222 vaccination. The receptors come from an adult in good health.

This chain joins TRBV7-8 and TRBJ2-7, with 13 nucleotides matching TRBD2. V shed 5 bases and J 5 bases; nucleotides not matched to a gene: 9. CDR1 SGHVS and CDR2 FQNEAQ come from the germline V gene. This CDR3 spans 16 amino acids. The DNA of the CDR3 is TGTGCCAGCAGCCGGCCGGGACTAGCGGGACTGGACGAGCAGTACTTC. Its translation is CASSRPGLAGLDEQYF.

The chain carries TRBV6-2 or TRBV6-3 and TRBJ1-5; D gene uncertain. Trimming stripped 2 bases from V and 6 bases from J, with 8 bases between. The CDR3 covers 13 residues. Germline CDR1 is MNHEY and CDR2 is SVGEGT. DNA of the CDR3: TGTGCCAGCAGTTACGGCGGGCCTCAGCCCCAGCATTTT. Residues: CASSYGGPQPQHF.

The genes are TRBV28 and TRBJ2-1; TRBD1 agrees at 8 bases. The CDR3 runs to 16 residues. Per germline, CDR1 MDHEN and CDR2 SYDVKM. V was clipped by 0 bases and J by 2 bases; unmatched bases: 3. The CDR3 loop reads CASSLWGDRPYNEQFF. In DNA form, the CDR3 reads TGTGCCAGCAGTTTATGGGGGGACAGGCCCTACAATGAGCAGTTCTTC.

The chain employs TRBV28 and TRBJ2-7, with D possibly matching TRBD1 (6 bases). Germline lookup yields CDR1 MDHEN and CDR2 SYDVKM. V was clipped by 6 bases and J by 5 bases, with 11 bases between them. The CDR3 is 12 residues long. The chain's CDR3 is CASSLGGHEQYF. In DNA, the CDR3 is TGTGCCAGCAGCTTAGGGGGACACGAGCAGTACTTC.

The chain carries TRBV5-6 and TRBJ1-1; maybe TRBD1 (5 bases). Germline loops: CDR1 SGHDT, CDR2 YYEEEE. The length of the CDR3 is 13 residues. Trimming pared 4 bases from V and 4 bases from J, leaving 11 bases between. CDR3 nucleotides: TGTGCCAGCAGCCCAATAGGGGCCACTGAAGCTTTCTTT. Translating gives CASSPIGATEAFF.

This chain links TRBV29-1 with TRBJ2-2; no definite D call. V lost 4 bases, J lost 1 base, and 13 bases lay in between. The CDR3 spans 15 residues. The germline gives CDR1 SQVTM, CDR2 ANQGSEA. CDR3 sequence: CSVVGWQKNTGELFF. The CDR3 DNA is TGCAGCGTTGTAGGTTGGCAGAAGAACACCGGGGAGCTGTTTTTT.

This clone was observed a few times. This chain connects TRBV6-5 to TRBJ2-7, with a tentative D call TRBD2 (6 bases). The V end was cut by 2 bases, the J end by 1 base, with 12 bases between. The CDR3 spans 15 residues. From germline, CDR1 is MNHEY and CDR2 SVGAGI. CDR3 protein: CASSYGGTGSYEQYF. DNA of the CDR3: TGTGCCAGCAGTTACGGCGGGACGGGATCCTACGAGCAGTACTTC.

The CDR3 here is CASSLVALNTEAFF. The CDR3 DNA reads TGTGCCAGCAGCTTGGTCGCCTTGAACACTGAAGCTTTCTTT. V usage is TRBV5-6 and J usage is TRBJ1-1; no definite D call. The CDR3 length is 14 residues. Germline V CDR1 and CDR2: SGHDT, YYEEEE. Trimming pared 0 bases from V and 0 bases from J, leaving 6 bases between.

The rearrangement uses TRBV3-1 (or the pseudogene TRBV3-2) and TRBJ1-4, with TRBD1 matching 7 bases. J was trimmed by 1 base and V by 4 bases; bases with no gene match: 3. The CDR3 runs 15 residues. The germline CDR1 and CDR2 sequences are LGHDT and YNNKEL (reference sequence). This chain's CDR3 is CASSRQGGTNEKLFF. CDR3 nucleotide sequence: TGTGCCAGCAGCCGACAGGGAGGAACTAATGAAAAACTGTTTTTT.

The chain is built from TRBV6-5 and TRBJ2-2, with D hard to call. The CDR3 totals 14 residues. Between the trimmed V and J ends, which lost 6 bases and 4 bases, there was a span of 12 bases. The V gene's germline CDR1 is MNHEY and CDR2 SVGAGI. CDR3 DNA sequence: TGTGCCAGCAGCTCAACCGCGCCCACCGGGGAGCTGTTTTTT. Translating gives CASSSTAPTGELFF.

This clone was recorded only once. This rearrangement joins TRBV24-1 to TRBJ2-3, with 9 bases lining up with TRBD2. After removal of 2 bases from V and 2 bases from J, the junction contained 4 bases not matched to a gene. The CDR3 is made up of 16 amino acids. CDR1 and CDR2 (germline): KGHDR, SFDVKD. CDR3 DNA sequence: TGTGCCACCAGTGATTCCCGGACTAGCGACACAGATACGCAGTATTTT. This translates into CATSDSRTSDTDTQYF.

This clone was observed a few times. The chain couples TRBV12-5 to TRBJ1-5, with unresolved D. Germline V gene lookup returns CDR1 LGHNT and CDR2 FRNRAP. The CDR3 covers 15 residues. The germline V and J ends were trimmed by 6 bases and 4 bases, with 16 bases remaining between them. CDR3 protein: CASGPTYLLNQPQHF. CDR3 nucleotides: TGTGCTAGTGGACCCACATACCTACTTAATCAGCCCCAGCATTTT.

The rearrangement links TRBV29-1 to TRBJ2-4; 13 bases agree with TRBD2. The CDR3 totals 13 residues. V shed 7 bases and J 12 bases; nucleotides not matched to a gene: 9. Germline V gene lookup returns CDR1 SQVTM and CDR2 ANQGSEA. The CDR3: CSGTGTSGNRQYF. The DNA of the CDR3 is TGCAGCGGAACCGGGACTAGCGGGAACCGTCAGTACTTC.

The chain joins TRBV10-3 to TRBJ2-7; no clear D. V lost 4 bases and J lost 3, with 13 bases in between. This CDR3 spans 14 amino acids. Germline V lookup: CDR1 ENHRY, CDR2 SYGVKD. CDR3 nucleotide sequence: TGTGCCATCAGTGCCGGGCTTGAGGTCTACGAGCAGTACTTC. Translated: CAISAGLEVYEQYF.

The rearrangement links TRBV7-8 to TRBJ1-6; D gene ambiguous. Germline loops: CDR1 SGHVS, CDR2 FQNEAQ. The V end lost 5 bases, the J end lost 6 bases, and 8 bases lay between the germline ends. The CDR3 sequence is 13 residues long. The CDR3 nucleotides read TGTGCCAGCAGCCAAGGGAGTAATTCACCCCTCCACTTT. It translates to CASSQGSNSPLHF.

The V call is TRBV27, the J call TRBJ2-7; D gene uncertain. The V gene's germline CDR1 is MNHEY and CDR2 SMNVEV (reference sequence). Trimming took 6 bases from V and 1 from J, leaving 19 bases between them. This CDR3 comprises 16 residues. CDR3 amino acids: CASSLLSPVGSYEQYF. Here the CDR3 DNA reads TGTGCCAGCAGCCTCCTATCCCCGGTTGGTTCCTACGAGCAGTACTTC.

The genes are TRBV9 and TRBJ1-5, with no clear D. This CDR3 has 14 amino acids. The V gene's germline CDR1 is SGDLS and CDR2 YYNGEE. The V and J ends lost 3 bases and 9 bases respectively, with 16 bases between them. CDR3 protein: CASSAEAQGAPQHF. CDR3 nucleotide sequence: TGTGCCAGCAGCGCCGAAGCCCAAGGCGCGCCCCAGCATTTT.

In its sample, this clone was seen once. V gene TRBV27 combines with J gene TRBJ1-5; 9 bases match TRBD1. V lost 7 bases, J lost 6 bases, and 7 bases stayed unmatched. CDR3 size: 14 residues. CDR1 MNHEY and CDR2 SMNVEV come from the germline V gene (reference sequence). In DNA form, the CDR3 reads TGTGCCAGCAAGGGACAGGGTTTTACTCAGCCCCAGCATTTT. Protein sequence: CASKGQGFTQPQHF.

This sequence joins TRBV13 and TRBJ2-3; D uncertain. CDR3 length: 14 amino acids. CDR1 is PRHDT and CDR2 is FYEKMQ in the germline V gene (reference sequence). The germline V and J ends were trimmed by 3 bases and 6 bases, with 13 bases remaining between them. The CDR3 here is CASSFERPPDTQYF. DNA of the CDR3: TGTGCCAGCAGCTTCGAGCGTCCTCCGGATACGCAGTATTTT.

The rearrangement joins TRBV9 to TRBJ2-7; D call uncertain. The CDR3 loop spans 14 amino acids. V was shortened by 5 bases and J by 2 bases, with 14 bases between the two germline ends. Germline CDR1 SGDLS, CDR2 YYNGEE. The CDR3: CASSPGPGAYEQYF. The CDR3, as DNA: TGTGCCAGCAGTCCGGGCCCTGGGGCCTACGAGCAGTACTTC. Full variable domain (rest looked up from reference TRBV9 and TRBJ2-7): DSGVTQTPKHLITATGQRVTLRCSPRSGDLSVYWYQQSLDQGLQFLIQYYNGEERAKGNILERFSAQQFPDLHSELNLSSLELGDSALYFCASSPGPGAYEQYFGPGTRLTVT.

V usage is TRBV7-9 and J usage is TRBJ2-7, with TRBD2 as a possible D gene (6 bases). The CDR3 totals 17 residues. The germline V gene has CDR1 SEHNR and CDR2 FQNEAQ (reference sequence). V lost 4 bases to trimming and J lost 0 bases, with 19 bases between them. The CDR3 DNA sequence: TGTGCCAGCAGCTCCACCGCCCCCGGACTATTCTCCTACGAGCAGTACTTC. Translation: CASSSTAPGLFSYEQYF.

V and J are TRBV27 and TRBJ1-1; 7 bases align to TRBD1. CDR3 length: 15 residues. Per the germline V gene, CDR1 is MNHEY and CDR2 is SMNVEV (reference sequence). Trimming removed 2 bases from V and 0 bases from J; junction bases left unmatched: 3. CDR3 bases: TGTGCCAGCAGTTTAGGGGACAGAATGAACACTGAAGCTTTCTTT. As protein: CASSLGDRMNTEAFF.

The J gene is TRBJ1-1, the V gene TRBV5-1; the D gene is possibly TRBD1 (6 bases). V lost 2 bases and J 0 bases, leaving 11 bases between the germline ends. The CDR3 extends over 15 amino acids. CDR1 and CDR2 from the germline V gene are SGHRS and YFSETQ. CDR3: CASSFQGTMNTEAFF. In nucleotides, the CDR3 is TGCGCCAGCAGCTTCCAGGGGACCATGAACACTGAAGCTTTCTTT.

V gene TRBV9 combines with J gene TRBJ2-7; 14 positions match TRBD2. The CDR3 contains 15 residues. The ends lost 5 bases at V and 4 bases at J; junction bases unmatched: 5. Per germline, CDR1 SGDLS and CDR2 YYNGEE. The CDR3 reads CASSGTSGSQYEQYF. DNA for the CDR3: TGTGCCAGCAGTGGGACTAGCGGGAGTCAGTACGAGCAGTACTTC.

The rearrangement links TRBV10-3 to TRBJ2-3; tentative D call: TRBD2 (6 bases). V was cut by 0 bases and J by 3 bases, with 22 bases left in between. CDR3 size: 19 residues. Germline V lookup: CDR1 ENHRY, CDR2 SYGVKD. DNA for the CDR3: TGTGCCATCAGTGAGTCGGTGGTGGCCTCCGGGGGACTGACAGATACGCAGTATTTT. It encodes CAISESVVASGGLTDTQYF.

The rearrangement links TRBV20-1 to TRBJ2-3, with 9 bases that match TRBD2. Trimming took 3 bases from V and 5 from J; bases not matched to a gene: 18. CDR1 DFQATT and CDR2 SNEGSKA come from the germline V gene (reference sequence). This CDR3 has 18 residues. In DNA form, the CDR3 reads TGCAGTGCTAGTACTATGGCGGGAGGGGGGACCGCGGGAGATACGCAGTATTTT. Protein product: CSASTMAGGGTAGDTQYF.

The chain joins TRBV7-2 to TRBJ1-1; D is undetermined. CDR3 length equals 14 residues. V lost 3 bases and J lost 5, with 13 bases in between. Germline V gene sequence: CDR1 SGHTA, CDR2 FQGNSA. This chain's CDR3 is CASSFPGRSTEAFF. The CDR3 region has the DNA TGTGCCAGCAGCTTCCCAGGCCGAAGTACTGAAGCTTTCTTT.

The chain couples TRBV7-2 to TRBJ2-1; D is undetermined. CDR1 is SGHTA, CDR2 FQGNSA, per germline. This CDR3 is built from 14 residues. V was shortened by 1 base and J by 5 bases, with 9 bases between the two germline ends. The CDR3 here is CASSLGNWNNEQFF. The CDR3 DNA reads TGTGCCAGCAGCTTAGGGAATTGGAACAATGAGCAGTTCTTC.

The chain has TRBV3-1 (or the pseudogene TRBV3-2) and TRBJ2-7; D is possibly TRBD2 (6 bases). V lost 4 bases and J 5 bases, leaving 18 bases between the germline ends. The CDR3 extends over 15 amino acids. Germline CDR1 and CDR2: LGHDT and YNNKEL (reference sequence). CDR3 sequence reads: CASSPRELQAHEQYF. The CDR3 nucleotides read TGTGCCAGCAGCCCCCGGGAGTTGCAGGCTCACGAGCAGTACTTC.

The CDR3 loop is CASSPRANSPLHF. CDR3 in DNA: TGTGCCAGCAGCCCCCGGGCCAATTCACCCCTCCACTTT. This sequence joins TRBV5-4 and TRBJ1-6, with no clear D. Trimming took off 4 bases at V and 7 bases at J, with 9 bases between the two ends. The CDR3 has 13 residues. Germline CDR1 SGHNT, CDR2 YYREEE (reference sequence).

For this clone: Other DNA sequences from this sample encode an identical CDR3 as well. The chain recombines TRBV18 with TRBJ1-1, with D perhaps matching TRBD1 (6 bases). The V end was cut by 4 bases, the J end by 2 bases, with 8 bases between. The CDR3 consists of 13 residues. CDR1 and CDR2 (germline): KGHSH, LQKENI. CDR3 in amino acids: CASSLDSNTEAFF. CDR3 in DNA: TGTGCCAGCTCACTGGACAGCAACACTGAAGCTTTCTTT.